This T cell receptor beta chain was retrieved from a study of shared clonotypes between healthy human individuals. Study results and caveats: Rarefaction indicated that sorted-subset sequencing remained incomplete although depth was large.

Assay: immunoSEQ multiplex PCR; the TCRdb copy retains only in-frame clones and omits some. Seen here are some 1 million clones, about 75% observed once, and the top ten hold approximately 1.5%. A CD45RA+ naive subset and a CD45RA-negative memory subset were split from CD4+ cells. Only a few counts were recorded for this clone. Antigen specificity is unknown. Sequencing used memory CD4+ T cells sorted from blood. Stated subset: CD45RA-negative fraction. The TCR comes from a man aged 18-30 years in good health.

CDR3 protein: CASSPWTDRYTQYF. The CDR3 bases are TGTGCCAGTAGTCCTTGGACAGACCGGTATACGCAGTATTTT. The gene calls are TRBV19 and TRBJ2-3, with a weak D call TRBD1 (6 bases). V dropped 5 bases and J dropped 7 bases, with 16 bases sitting between them. From germline, CDR1 is LNHDA and CDR2 SQIVND (reference sequence). This CDR3 is built from 14 residues.